The rows below give T cell receptor beta chains drawn from one sample of a study of blood T cells in healthy people across ages. TCRdb called the 5' RACE reads again in MiXCR, with one record for every CDR3 protein. Of about 830,000 distinct CDR3 sequences listed, about 62% are singletons. Sequenced sample: blood. These receptor sequences come from a man aged 25 to 45 in good health. Both conserved end residues are part of each CDR3. D genes are given only for firm matches. Part of the rows lack a size; the others show once, few, many or a class for expanded clones.

TGCAGTGCTAGAACAGTGTATAGCACAGATACGCAGTATTTT | CSARTVYSTDTQYF | NA | TRBJ2-3 | TRBV20-1 | NA
TGTGCCAGCAGCGTATATCCCCTTTTTGAGCAGTTCTTC | CASSVYPLFEQFF | NA | TRBJ2-1 | TRBV7-3 | NA
TGTGCCAGCAGCCCCGAGCAGGGGACGTTCAACGAGCAGTACTTC | CASSPEQGTFNEQYF | NA | TRBJ2-7 | TRBV5-4 | NA
TGTACCAGCGCACCGACGAATGAAAAGCTGTTTTTT | CTSAPTNEKLFF | NA | TRBJ1-4 | TRBV18 | NA
TGTGCCTGGAGTGTAAGGGCCGGCAGTTTAGCCTACGAGCAGTACTTC | CAWSVRAGSLAYEQYF | NA | TRBJ2-7 | TRBV30 | NA
TGTGCCATCTCTGGGGGGTCAGATACGCAGTATTTT | CAISGGSDTQYF | NA | TRBJ2-3 | TRBV10-3 | NA
TGTGCCAGCAGCGGCGGACGGAACAAAAACATTCAGTACTTC | CASSGGRNKNIQYF | NA | TRBJ2-4 | TRBV9 | NA
TGTGCCAGCAGTGTAGGGGAGAACTATGGCTACACCTTC | CASSVGENYGYTF | few | TRBJ1-2 | TRBV12-3/TRBV12-4 | NA
TGTGCCAGCAGTGAATTCTGGGGGCTCGCGAGCACAGATACGCAGTATTTT | CASSEFWGLASTDTQYF | few | TRBJ2-3 | TRBV6-1 | NA
TGCGCCAGCAGCTTGGATGGGGTTCTCTATGGCTACACCTTC | CASSLDGVLYGYTF | NA | TRBJ1-2 | TRBV5-1 | NA
TGCAGTGTAAAGCGGGAGGGGAATGAGCAGTTCTTC | CSVKREGNEQFF | few | TRBJ2-1 | TRBV20-1 | TRBD2
TGTGCCAGCGGGGGGGCCGGGTACAATGAGCAGTTCTTC | CASGGAGYNEQFF | NA | TRBJ2-1 | TRBV11-2 | NA
TGTGCCAGCAGTTACAGGGGGGCAGGGGCCTACGAGCAGTACTTC | CASSYRGAGAYEQYF | NA | TRBJ2-7 | TRBV6-5 | NA
TGTGCCATCAGTATTGGACAGCCCACTAGTTACGAGCAGTACTTC | CAISIGQPTSYEQYF | once | TRBJ2-7 | TRBV10-3 | NA
TGCGCCAGCAGCCAAGAAGGGACAGGGGGCGACGTCCTGACTTTC | CASSQEGTGGDVLTF | few | TRBJ2-6 | TRBV4-3 | TRBD1